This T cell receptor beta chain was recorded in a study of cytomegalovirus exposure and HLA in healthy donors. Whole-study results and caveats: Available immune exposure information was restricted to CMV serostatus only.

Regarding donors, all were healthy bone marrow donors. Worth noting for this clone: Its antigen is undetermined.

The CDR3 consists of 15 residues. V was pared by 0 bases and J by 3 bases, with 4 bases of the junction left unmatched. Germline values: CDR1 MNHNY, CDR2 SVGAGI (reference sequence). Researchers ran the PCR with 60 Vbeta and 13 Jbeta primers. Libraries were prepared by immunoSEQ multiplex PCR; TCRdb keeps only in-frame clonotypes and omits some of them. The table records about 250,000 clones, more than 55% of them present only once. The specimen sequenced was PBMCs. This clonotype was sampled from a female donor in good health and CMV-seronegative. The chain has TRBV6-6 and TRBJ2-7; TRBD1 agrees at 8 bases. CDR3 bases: TGTGCCAGCAGTTACTCGACAGGGGATCGCTACGAGCAGTACTTC. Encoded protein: CASSYSTGDRYEQYF.